These T cell receptor beta chains were read from a single sample in a study of cytomegalovirus exposure and HLA in healthy donors. The assay was immunoSEQ multiplex PCR, and TCRdb's table has in-frame clones only and misses some. Of approximately 110,000 clones in the sample, around 77% are singletons; the top ten hold around 13%. Sequenced: PBMCs. The source of these receptors is a woman aged 40 to 50 in good health and CMV-seropositive. CDR3s include the opening cysteine and the closing phenylalanine or tryptophan. Each record gives: V gene, D gene, J gene, clone size, CDR3 DNA, CDR3 protein. D genes are given only for firm matches. Clone size is not always given. Where it is, it says once, few, many or a class for expanded clones.

TRBV14	TRBD1	TRBJ2-7	few	TGTGCCAGCAGCCAAGATGGGACAGGGATATACGAGCAGTACTTC	CASSQDGTGIYEQYF
TRBV7-9	.	TRBJ2-7	few	TGTGCCAGCAGCTATGCAGAGGACGAGCAGTACTTC	CASSYAEDEQYF
TRBV28	TRBD2	TRBJ2-7	.	TGTGCCAGCAGTTCGTCGCGGGAGGGTTACGAGCAGTACTTC	CASSSSREGYEQYF
TRBV5-1	TRBD2	TRBJ2-7	.	TGCGCCAGCAGCTTGGCCGTAGCGGGAGATGTCTACGAGCAGTACTTC	CASSLAVAGDVYEQYF
TRBV27	.	TRBJ2-7	.	TGTGCCAGCAGTTTCTCAGGGGCGCGAACCGAGCAGTACTTC	CASSFSGARTEQYF
TRBV28	.	TRBJ1-3	.	TGTGCCAGCAGAGACGTGTTGGGGGCGCTGGGAAACACCATATATTTT	CASRDVLGALGNTIYF
TRBV30	TRBD2	TRBJ2-2	few	TGTGCCTGGAGTAGAAGTAGCGGGGGGGAGCTGTTTTTT	CAWSRSSGGELFF
TRBV6-1	TRBD1	TRBJ1-2	.	TGTGCCAGCAGTGAACCTCGCCTCCGACAGGGAAAATATGGCTACACCTTC	CASSEPRLRQGKYGYTF
TRBV28	.	TRBJ1-5	few	TGTGCCAGCAGTTCCGTATCGGGGAGAAGCAATCAGCCCCAGCATTTT	CASSSVSGRSNQPQHF
TRBV28	TRBD2	TRBJ2-7	.	TGTGCCACCTTGACTAGCGGGAGGGTGTGGGAGCAGTACTTC	CATLTSGRVWEQYF
TRBV28	TRBD2	TRBJ2-1	once	TGTGCCAGCAGTTTTAGCGGTAGCGGGGTAGACAATGAGCAGTTCTTC	CASSFSGSGVDNEQFF
TRBV7-9	.	TRBJ1-4	.	TGTGCCAGCAGCTTAGCCGGGGGGGTGGCTGAAAAACTGTTTTTT	CASSLAGGVAEKLFF
TRBV6-4	.	TRBJ1-2	many	TGTGCCAGCAGTGTTAAGACAACAAACTATGGCTACACCTTC	CASSVKTTNYGYTF
TRBV6-6	TRBD2	TRBJ2-2	.	TGTGCCAGCAGTTACGCTAGCGGGAGGGGACCCGGGGAGCTGTTTTTT	CASSYASGRGPGELFF
TRBV7-9	TRBD2	TRBJ2-3	.	TGTGCCAGCAGCTCCGGACTAGAAGGCACAGATACGCAGTATTTT	CASSSGLEGTDTQYF
TRBV6-1	.	TRBJ2-7	.	TGTGCCAGCAGTGTACAACAGGGCTCCTACGAGCAGTACTTC	CASSVQQGSYEQYF
TRBV7-3	.	TRBJ2-5	once	TGTGCCAGCAGCTTAGGTAGTCTGGAGACCCAGTACTTC	CASSLGSLETQYF
TRBV13	TRBD2	TRBJ2-3	.	TGTGCCAGCAGCCGGACTAGTTCCCTGCATACGCAGTATTTT	CASSRTSSLHTQYF
TRBV19	TRBD1	TRBJ2-5	few	TGTGCCAGTAGTATAGCCACAGGGGGGTCGGAGACCCAGTACTTC	CASSIATGGSETQYF
TRBV18	.	TRBJ2-2	.	TGTGCCAGCTCACGGGAGCGGGCGACGAACACCGGGGAGCTGTTTTTT	CASSRERATNTGELFF
TRBV28	.	TRBJ1-3	.	TGTGCCAGCATCTTCCGGTCTAGCTCTGGAAACACCATATATTTT	CASIFRSSSGNTIYF
TRBV15	.	TRBJ2-1	.	TGTGCCACCAGCCGCGGGGCTAGCGCCCGAAATGAGCAGTTCTTC	CATSRGASARNEQFF
TRBV5-1	TRBD1	TRBJ1-3	.	TGCGCCAGCAGCTCACGGACAGGGGCCCTGTCTGGAAACACCATATATTTT	CASSSRTGALSGNTIYF
TRBV28	.	TRBJ2-7	.	TGTGCCAGCAGCCGGGCCTACGAGCAGTACTTC	CASSRAYEQYF
TRBV6-5	.	TRBJ1-4	.	TGTGCCAGCAAAGACAGGTTTGCAACTAATGAAAAACTGTTTTTT	CASKDRFATNEKLFF
TRBV5-1	.	TRBJ2-2	.	TGCGCCAGCAGCCTGGGCTGGTCGGGAGCGGACACCGGGGAGCTGTTTTTT	CASSLGWSGADTGELFF
TRBV7-9	TRBD1	TRBJ1-2	.	TGTGCCAGCAGCATAACAGGGGATGGCTACACCTTC	CASSITGDGYTF
TRBV7-2	.	TRBJ2-6	.	TGTGCCAGCAGCCGACAGGTCTCTGGGGCCAACGTCCTGACTTTC	CASSRQVSGANVLTF
TRBV10-3	.	TRBJ1-4	.	TGTGCCATCAGTGAGGCGAAAGGGGCAGTTTCTAATGAAAAACTGTTTTTT	CAISEAKGAVSNEKLFF
TRBV5-1	TRBD1	TRBJ1-5	.	TGCGCCAGCAGCTTGAGGCCAGGGGGAGCTCAGCCCCAGCATTTT	CASSLRPGGAQPQHF
TRBV30	TRBD1	TRBJ2-7	.	TGTGCCTGGCGGACAGGGAGCTACGAGCAGTACTTC	CAWRTGSYEQYF
TRBV18	.	TRBJ1-2	.	TGTGCCAGCTCACCCGGTAGCAACTATGGCTACACCTTC	CASSPGSNYGYTF
TRBV2	TRBD1	TRBJ2-2	few	TGTGCCAGCAAGGAGAATCAGGGGGCGTCCGGGGAGCTGTTTTTT	CASKENQGASGELFF
TRBV21-1	.	TRBJ1-2	.	TGTGCCAGCAGCACGCTCCGGGAGGGGTCTTATGGCTACACCTTC	CASSTLREGSYGYTF
TRBV27	TRBD2	TRBJ2-7	.	TGTGCCAGCAGTAGGTATGGACGGGGGGTAAACTACGAGCAGTACTTC	CASSRYGRGVNYEQYF
TRBV18	TRBD2	TRBJ2-5	.	TGTGCCAGCTCACCACAAGCGGCGGGGGAAGGGGAGACCCAGTACTTC	CASSPQAAGEGETQYF
TRBV27	.	TRBJ2-7	.	TGTGCCAGCAGTGTCAATGCCGGGACACTTTACGAGCAGTACTTC	CASSVNAGTLYEQYF
TRBV19	TRBD2	TRBJ2-1	few	TGTGCCAGTAGTATTCCCCTAGCGGGGTCACATGAGCAGTTCTTC	CASSIPLAGSHEQFF
TRBV10-3	.	TRBJ1-5	.	TGTGCCATCAGTGGATCATCTACTCAGCCCCAGCATTTT	CAISGSSTQPQHF
TRBV28	TRBD1	TRBJ1-5	.	TGTGCCAGCAGTTTAGACCTACAGGGGAATCAGCCCCAGCATTTT	CASSLDLQGNQPQHF